A selection of T cell receptor beta chains follows, all from one sample in a study of T cells in localized non-small cell lung cancer. This table comes from immunoSEQ multiplex PCR, and its TCRdb copy is limited to in-frame clones, with some not included. The sample yields some 53,000 clones, roughly 85% seen once. The sequences come from peripheral blood, collected before any cancer treatment. The receptors shown here come from a male donor older than 55 with stage III squamous cell lung carcinoma. Both conserved end residues are part of each CDR3. Each record gives: clone size, D gene, J gene, V gene, CDR3 protein, CDR3 DNA. The D gene is left open where the match is weak. Clone size appears in some rows only: once, few, many, or a class for an expanded clone.

NA,TRBD1,TRBJ1-6,TRBV2,CASSPRTGNSPLHF,TGTGCCAGCAGTCCCCGGACAGGGAATTCACCCCTCCACTTT
NA,NA,TRBJ2-5,TRBV6-5,CASRNRPGLETQYF,TGTGCCAGCAGAAACCGCCCGGGATTGGAGACCCAGTACTTC
NA,TRBD1,TRBJ1-2,TRBV28,CASSSGQGNYGYTF,TGTGCCAGCAGTTCGGGACAGGGTAACTATGGCTACACCTTC
NA,TRBD1,TRBJ2-6,TRBV5-1,CASSLVGTGGSGANVLTF,TGCGCCAGCAGCTTGGTGGGGACAGGGGGTTCTGGGGCCAACGTCCTGACTTTC
once,NA,TRBJ2-2,TRBV7-9,CASSLMGTVNTGELFF,TGTGCCAGCAGCTTAATGGGGACGGTGAACACCGGGGAGCTGTTTTTT
NA,NA,TRBJ2-2,TRBV7-9,CASSLDLVSGELFF,TGTGCCAGCAGCTTAGATCTAGTTTCCGGGGAGCTGTTTTTT
once,TRBD1,TRBJ1-3,TRBV9,CASSKDRASGNTIYF,TGTGCCAGCAGCAAAGACAGGGCCTCTGGAAACACCATATATTTT
NA,NA,TRBJ2-7,TRBV28,CATGRYYEQYF,TGTGCAACCGGCAGGTACTACGAGCAGTACTTC
NA,NA,TRBJ2-7,TRBV6-1,CASSGGRGWGTYEQYF,TGTGCCAGCAGTGGCGGCAGGGGTTGGGGCACCTACGAGCAGTACTTC
NA,NA,TRBJ1-1,TRBV29-1,CSVGDTPSTEAFF,TGCAGCGTGGGGGACACGCCGTCCACTGAAGCTTTCTTT
NA,NA,TRBJ1-1,TRBV18,CASSPPSQGGRAFF,TGTGCCAGCTCACCACCGAGCCAGGGCGGTCGGGCTTTCTTT
NA,TRBD1,TRBJ1-1,TRBV4-1,CASSLRDRGLMNTEAFF,TGCGCCAGCAGCTTGAGGGACAGGGGCTTGATGAACACTGAAGCTTTCTTT
NA,TRBD2,TRBJ2-3,TRBV7-3,CASSSTSGADTQYF,TGTGCCAGCAGCTCCACTAGCGGCGCAGATACGCAGTATTTT
few,NA,TRBJ1-2,TRBV7-8,CASSPVPTLPYGYTF,TGTGCCAGCAGCCCGGTCCCTACTCTCCCCTATGGCTACACCTTC
NA,NA,TRBJ1-2,TRBV4-3,CASSQATMGGQIGYTF,TGCGCCAGCAGCCAGGCAACCATGGGGGGGCAGATAGGCTACACCTTC
NA,NA,TRBJ2-5,TRBV18,CASSGTGNQETQYF,TGTGCCAGCTCCGGAACAGGGAACCAAGAGACCCAGTACTTC
NA,NA,TRBJ1-4,TRBV27,CASAPLTGLREKLFF,TGTGCCAGCGCTCCCCTAACAGGGTTACGCGAAAAACTGTTTTTT
NA,NA,TRBJ1-1,TRBV6-1,CASSESPFRMIGAFF,TGTGCCAGCAGTGAATCTCCATTCAGAATGATAGGGGCTTTCTTT
NA,NA,TRBJ2-5,TRBV25-1,CASSTGLHQETQYF,TGTGCCAGCAGTACCGGACTACACCAAGAGACCCAGTACTTC
NA,NA,TRBJ1-1,TRBV6-5,CASSSQRENTEAFF,TGTGCCAGCAGCTCCCAGAGGGAGAACACTGAAGCTTTCTTT
NA,TRBD1,TRBJ1-2,TRBV19,CASSSAMTGAHGYTF,TGTGCCAGTAGCTCCGCTATGACAGGGGCCCATGGCTACACCTTC
NA,TRBD1,TRBJ2-7,TRBV29-1,CSAEGQGGYEQYF,TGCAGCGCCGAGGGACAGGGGGGCTACGAGCAGTACTTC
NA,TRBD1,TRBJ1-1,TRBV19,CASSLPGQGRTEAFF,TGTGCCAGTAGTCTTCCGGGACAGGGGAGGACTGAAGCTTTCTTT
NA,TRBD2,TRBJ2-3,TRBV4-3,CASSQGRGSDTQYF,TGCGCCAGCAGCCAAGGGCGGGGGTCAGATACGCAGTATTTT
NA,NA,TRBJ1-1,TRBV29-1,CSVDETGLRAFF,TGCAGCGTTGATGAGACCGGGCTTAGGGCTTTCTTT
NA,TRBD1,TRBJ1-5,TRBV28,CASRADRASQPQHF,TGTGCCAGCAGGGCCGACAGGGCAAGCCAGCCCCAGCATTTT
NA,TRBD2,TRBJ2-7,TRBV4-1,CASSQGLAGGTISYEQYF,TGCGCCAGCAGCCAAGGACTAGCGGGAGGCACTATCTCCTACGAGCAGTACTTC
NA,NA,TRBJ2-2,TRBV5-1,CASSLAGRGNGELFF,TGCGCCAGCAGCTTGGCCGGACGAGGGAACGGGGAGCTGTTTTTT
NA,NA,TRBJ2-1,TRBV5-1,CASSLGTDNEQFF,TGCGCCAGCAGCTTGGGAACAGACAATGAGCAGTTCTTC
NA,NA,TRBJ1-2,TRBV9,CASNLGGYGYTF,TGTGCCAGCAACCTTGGGGGGTATGGCTACACCTTC
once,TRBD1,TRBJ1-6,TRBV7-2,CASSLETGVSPLHF,TGTGCCAGCAGCTTAGAGACAGGGGTTTCACCCCTCCACTTT
few,NA,TRBJ1-5,TRBV2,CASSGQIVSNQPQHF,TGTGCCAGCAGTGGACAGATTGTTAGCAATCAGCCCCAGCATTTT
NA,NA,TRBJ2-3,TRBV7-2,CASSSEDVPDTQYF,TGTGCCAGCAGCTCGGAGGACGTACCAGATACGCAGTATTTT
few,NA,TRBJ1-3,TRBV4-3,CASSQGWGNTIYF,TGCGCCAGCAGCCAAGGTTGGGGAAACACCATATATTTT
NA,TRBD1,TRBJ1-5,TRBV6-1,CASRDGTGGNQPQHF,TGTGCCAGCAGGGACGGGACAGGGGGCAATCAGCCCCAGCATTTT
NA,NA,TRBJ2-3,TRBV2,CASRPGPITDTQYF,TGTGCCAGCAGACCGGGGCCGATCACAGATACGCAGTATTTT
NA,TRBD1,TRBJ2-3,TRBV18,CASSPPSTGTDTQYF,TGTGCCAGCTCACCACCGTCGACAGGGACGGATACGCAGTATTTT
NA,TRBD2,TRBJ2-7,TRBV11-2,CASSLWASGRYEQYF,TGTGCCAGCAGCTTATGGGCTAGCGGGAGGTACGAGCAGTACTTC
NA,TRBD1,TRBJ2-1,TRBV7-3,CASSARPGTGGNEQFF,TGTGCCAGCAGCGCTCGCCCTGGGACAGGAGGTAATGAGCAGTTCTTC
NA,NA,TRBJ2-1,TRBV7-9,CASSLNPEGEQFF,TGTGCCAGCAGCTTAAATCCGGAGGGTGAGCAGTTCTTC
few,TRBD1,TRBJ1-6,TRBV2,CASRQGAGSPLHF,TGTGCCAGCAGACAGGGGGCGGGTTCACCCCTCCACTTT
NA,NA,TRBJ1-1,TRBV6-1,CASSGGTTTTGNTEAFF,TGTGCCAGCAGTGGGGGTACCACCACGACGGGGAACACTGAAGCTTTCTTT
NA,TRBD2,TRBJ2-1,TRBV19,CASNKRESNEQFF,TGTGCCAGTAACAAGCGGGAGTCCAATGAGCAGTTCTTC
NA,NA,TRBJ1-5,TRBV28,CASSLDSNQPQHF,TGTGCCAGCAGTTTAGACAGCAATCAGCCCCAGCATTTT
NA,NA,TRBJ2-6,TRBV19,CASSIWPSSGANVLTF,TGTGCCAGTAGTATCTGGCCCAGCTCTGGGGCCAACGTCCTGACTTTC
NA,NA,TRBJ1-3,TRBV28,CASSLWSSGNTIYF,TGTGCCAGCAGTTTATGGAGCTCTGGAAACACCATATATTTT
NA,NA,TRBJ1-5,TRBV5-6,CASRVWYGNQPQHF,TGTGCCAGCAGGGTATGGTATGGAAATCAGCCCCAGCATTTT
NA,NA,TRBJ2-7,TRBV5-1,CASSLARTATYEQYF,TGCGCCAGCAGCTTGGCAAGGACAGCCACCTACGAGCAGTACTTC
NA,NA,TRBJ2-5,TRBV12-5,CASARGAGETQYF,TGTGCTAGTGCCCGGGGGGCCGGGGAGACCCAGTACTTC
NA,NA,TRBJ2-7,TRBV30,CAWKFGRGSNEQYF,TGTGCCTGGAAATTTGGCAGGGGATCCAACGAGCAGTACTTC
NA,NA,TRBJ2-5,TRBV5-1,CASSLPRSGETQYF,TGCGCCAGCAGCTTGCCCAGGTCGGGGGAGACCCAGTACTTC
NA,TRBD1,TRBJ1-5,TRBV7-2,CASSRDRGSQPQHF,TGTGCCAGCAGCAGAGACAGGGGAAGTCAGCCCCAGCATTTT
medium-sized,NA,TRBJ2-1,TRBV29-1,CSVVGLGQVSNEQFF,TGCAGCGTTGTGGGTCTCGGCCAGGTCAGCAATGAGCAGTTCTTC